One sample yielded the 10 T cell receptor beta chains listed below, sequenced in a study of T cell repertoires in cytomegalovirus infection. The antigens of these receptors remain unknown. TCRdb fed the reads into MiXCR, producing one record per CDR3 protein. The data hold roughly 500,000 distinct CDR3 sequences, with 33% observed a single time. The material was cultured PBMCs, obtained from culture after CMV antigen stimulation. These receptors originate from a human donor in good health (CMV status not recorded). Some clones in this sample may be carry-over from other donors' samples.

V gene TRBV29-1 combines with J gene TRBJ1-2; maybe TRBD1 (5 bases). Per germline, CDR1 SQVTM and CDR2 ANQGSEA. Trimming stripped 7 bases from V and 5 bases from J, with 20 bases between. The CDR3 contains 14 residues. Here the CDR3 reads CSAGRGWGFYGYTF. DNA of the CDR3: TGCAGCGCGGGACGGGGGTGGGGATTTTATGGCTACACCTTC.

The rearrangement joins TRBV5-1 to TRBJ1-1; D call uncertain. The V gene lost 2 bases and the J gene lost 1 base, with 12 bases spanning the gap. CDR3 length equals 15 residues. CDR1 is SGHRS, CDR2 YFSETQ, per germline. CDR3 in amino acids: CASSFFSAENTEAFF. DNA of the CDR3: TGCGCCAGCAGCTTTTTCTCAGCTGAGAACACTGAAGCTTTCTTT.

This clonotype was counted only a few times. The CDR3 sequence: CASSFGQGRYGANVLTF. As DNA, the CDR3 is TGTGCCAGCAGCTTCGGACAGGGCCGTTATGGGGCCAACGTCCTGACTTTC. The rearrangement joins TRBV7-6 to TRBJ2-6; 8 nucleotides line up with TRBD1. The CDR3 is 17 amino acids. The ends lost 3 bases at V and 3 bases at J; junction bases unmatched: 7. Germline V gene lookup returns CDR1 SGHVS and CDR2 FNYEAQ. The full variable domain, rest sourced from reference TRBV7-6 and TRBJ2-6, is GAGVSQSPRYKVTKRGQDVALRCDPISGHVSLYWYRQALGQGPEFLTYFNYEAQQDKSGLPNDRFSAERPEGSISTLTIQRTEQRDSAMYRCASSFGQGRYGANVLTFGAGSRLTVL.

This clonotype was seen a few times. V is TRBV20-1 and J is TRBJ2-1; 9 bases fit TRBD2. In germline, CDR1 is DFQATT, CDR2 SNEGSKA (reference sequence). This CDR3 region has 17 residues. Germline trimming cut 0 bases from V and 4 bases from J; bases unmatched to any gene: 10. The CDR3 DNA is TGCAGTGCTAGAGATTCTAGCGGGATTTTTCAATACAATGAGCAGTTCTTC. Translated, it gives CSARDSSGIFQYNEQFF.

A few counts support this clonotype. This chain connects TRBV6-2 or TRBV6-3 to TRBJ2-7; D remains unclear. V gave up 6 bases and J gave up 4 bases, with 16 bases separating them. Germline-derived CDR1 and CDR2 are MNHEY and SVGEGT. CDR3 size: 14 residues. CDR3 loop: CASSDIISLYEQYV. The CDR3 DNA follows: TGTGCCAGCAGCGACATAATAAGTCTTTACGAGCAGTACGTC.

The chain links TRBV6-6 to TRBJ2-5; 8 bases are a match to TRBD1. This CDR3 contains 14 residues. The ends lost 7 bases at V and 2 bases at J; junction bases unmatched: 6. Germline V gene lookup returns CDR1 MNHNY and CDR2 SVGAGI (reference sequence). The CDR3 sequence: CASNDRGGQETQYF. The CDR3 DNA reads as TGTGCCAGCAACGACAGGGGCGGGCAAGAGACCCAGTACTTC.

V usage is TRBV5-4 and J usage is TRBJ1-1; the D is unclear. Germline values: CDR1 SGHNT, CDR2 YYREEE (reference sequence). The CDR3 has 15 amino acids. V lost 0 bases and J 4 bases, leaving 13 bases between the germline ends. The CDR3, as DNA: TGTGCCAGCAGCTTGGGCTTAGTGGGCGGCACTGAAGCTTTCTTT. This gives the protein CASSLGLVGGTEAFF.

Concerning this clonotype: The CDR3 carries no conserved terminal phenylalanine or tryptophan, so it likely arises from a read error. It is unclear where the CDR3 begins or ends on the DNA, so no DNA is shown, and the CDR3 is as TCRdb lists it. V is TRBV6-2 or TRBV6-3 and J is TRBJ2-1; TRBD2, as called in the table, went unchecked against the DNA. The CDR3 adds up to 9 amino acids, both ends counted. Germline V CDR1 and CDR2: MNHEY, SVGEGT. The CDR3 spells CASTSSPVV.

This sequence joins TRBV10-3 and TRBJ2-5; TRBD1 aligns across 8 bases. V shed 10 bases and J 3 bases; nucleotides not matched to a gene: 10. The CDR3 is made up of 14 amino acids. Germline values: CDR1 ENHRY, CDR2 SYGVKD. CDR3: CATRTGIIEETQYF. The CDR3 DNA follows: TGTGCCACTAGGACAGGGATCATCGAAGAGACCCAGTACTTC.

The V call is TRBV5-1, the J call TRBJ1-4, with D possibly being TRBD1 (5 bases). With 2 bases removed from V and 5 bases from J, the gap between germline ends came to 13 bases. CDR1 SGHRS and CDR2 YFSETQ come from the germline V gene. The CDR3 runs 15 residues. CDR3 in amino acids: CASSFQGRPNEKLFF. In DNA form, the CDR3 reads TGCGCCAGCAGCTTCCAGGGACGGCCAAATGAAAAACTGTTTTTT.